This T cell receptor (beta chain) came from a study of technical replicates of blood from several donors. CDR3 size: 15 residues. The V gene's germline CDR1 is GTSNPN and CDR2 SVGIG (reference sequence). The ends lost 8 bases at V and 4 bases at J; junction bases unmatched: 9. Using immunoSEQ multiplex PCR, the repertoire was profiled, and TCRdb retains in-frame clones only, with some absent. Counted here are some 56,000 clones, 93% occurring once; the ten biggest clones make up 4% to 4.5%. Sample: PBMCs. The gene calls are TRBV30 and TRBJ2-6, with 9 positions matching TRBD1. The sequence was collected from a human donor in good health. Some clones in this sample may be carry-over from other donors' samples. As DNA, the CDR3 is TGTGCCCGAACAGGGGGCCGTTCCGGGGCCAACGTCCTGACTTTC. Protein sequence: CARTGGRSGANVLTF.